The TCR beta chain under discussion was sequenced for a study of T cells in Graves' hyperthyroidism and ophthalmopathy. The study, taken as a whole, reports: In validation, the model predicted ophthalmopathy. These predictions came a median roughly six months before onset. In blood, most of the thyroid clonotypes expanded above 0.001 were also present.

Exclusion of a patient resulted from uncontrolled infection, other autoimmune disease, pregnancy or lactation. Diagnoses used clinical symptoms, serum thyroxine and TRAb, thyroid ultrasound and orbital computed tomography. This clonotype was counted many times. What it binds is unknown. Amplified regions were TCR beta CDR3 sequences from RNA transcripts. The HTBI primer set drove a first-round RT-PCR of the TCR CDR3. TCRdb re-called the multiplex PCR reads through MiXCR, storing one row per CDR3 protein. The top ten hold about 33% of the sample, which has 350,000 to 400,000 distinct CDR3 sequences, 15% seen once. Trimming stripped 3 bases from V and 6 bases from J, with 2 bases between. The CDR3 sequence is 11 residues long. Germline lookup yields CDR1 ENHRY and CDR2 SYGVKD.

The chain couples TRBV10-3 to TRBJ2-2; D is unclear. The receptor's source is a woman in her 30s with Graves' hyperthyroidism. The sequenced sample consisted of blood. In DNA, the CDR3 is TGTGCCATCAGTGACCCCGGGGAGCTGTTTTTT. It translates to CAISDPGELFF.